These 14 T cell receptor beta chains were sequenced from one sample in a study of blood T cell repertoires in COVID-19. Profiled with immunoSEQ multiplex PCR; TCRdb holds only in-frame clones, not every one. The data contain about 70,000 clones, about nine tenths of them singletons. Sequencing was performed on peripheral blood. The receptors here all came from a man in his fifties or sixties with acute or convalescent COVID-19.

V gene TRBV7-8 combines with J gene TRBJ2-3; 9 bases line up with TRBD1. The J segment lost 8 bases and the V segment lost 5 bases, leaving 11 bases of the junction unmatched. Germline V gives CDR1 SGHVS, CDR2 FQNEAQ. This CDR3 has 15 residues. DNA for the CDR3: TGTGCCAGCAGCGGCCCGGGACAGGGTACGGGTACGCAGTATTTT. Translated: CASSGPGQGTGTQYF.

This chain joins TRBV6-1 and TRBJ2-7; no firm D call. CDR1 is MNHNS and CDR2 is SASEGT in the germline V gene. The CDR3 is 12 amino acids. Trimming left V 2 bases short and J 1 base short, with 3 bases between. CDR3 coding DNA: TGTGCCAGCAGTGAATTATCCTACGAGCAGTACGTC. It encodes CASSELSYEQYV.

This chain connects TRBV5-6 to TRBJ1-5, with TRBD1 as a possible D gene (5 bases). V was trimmed by 1 base and J by 1 base, leaving 6 bases between them. The CDR3 runs 14 residues. Germline V gene data show CDR1 as SGHDT and CDR2 as YYEEEE. The CDR3 sequence is CASSLTGSNQPQHF. In DNA form, the CDR3 reads TGTGCCAGCAGCTTGACAGGAAGCAATCAGCCCCAGCATTTT.

The chain has TRBV6-2 or TRBV6-3 and TRBJ2-7; 7 bases match TRBD2. CDR1 and CDR2 (germline): MNHEY, SVGEGT. V dropped 2 bases and J dropped 2; count of bases not matched to a gene: 0. The CDR3 runs 13 residues. This CDR3 reads CASSYGTTYEQYV. DNA for the CDR3: TGTGCCAGCAGTTACGGGACTACCTACGAGCAGTACGTC.

The rearrangement links TRBV7-6 to TRBJ1-2, with D perhaps matching TRBD1 (5 bases). Germline CDR1 SGHVS, CDR2 FNYEAQ. The germline V and J ends were trimmed by 3 bases and 3 bases, with 11 bases remaining between them. CDR3 length equals 14 residues. Written as DNA, the CDR3 is TGTGCCAGCAGCTTCGGGGGAGGCCACTATGGCTACACCTTC. As protein: CASSFGGGHYGYTF.

The CDR3 spells CASSPEKSWTGLLGTDTQYF. The CDR3 DNA follows: TGTGCCAGCTCACCGGAGAAGAGTTGGACCGGACTATTAGGCACAGATACGCAGTATTTT. The chain couples TRBV18 to TRBJ2-3; tentatively, D is TRBD2 (6 bases). This CDR3 comprises 20 residues. Deletions cut 3 bases from V and 1 base from J, with 26 bases between. Looked up from germline, CDR1 is KGHSH and CDR2 is LQKENI. Using reference TRBV18 and TRBJ2-3 for the parts outside the CDR3, the full variable domain is NAGVMQNPRHLVRRRGQEARLRCSPMKGHSHVYWYRQLPEEGLKFMVYLQKENIIDESGMPKERFSAEFPKEGPSILRIQQVVRGDSAAYFCASSPEKSWTGLLGTDTQYFGPGTRLTVL.

The rearrangement uses TRBV6-5 and TRBJ1-2, with a weak D call TRBD1 (5 bases). The CDR3 sequence is 13 residues long. V lost 5 bases and J 3 bases, leaving 10 bases between the germline ends. Germline V lookup: CDR1 MNHEY, CDR2 SVGAGI. The CDR3 spells CASSPGTYYGYTF. The CDR3 bases are TGTGCCAGCAGTCCTGGGACTTACTATGGCTACACCTTC.

The CDR3 protein is CASSPVEGRYEQYF. The CDR3 DNA reads TGTGCCAGCAGCCCTGTGGAGGGGAGGTACGAGCAGTACTTC. The V gene is TRBV7-9, the J gene TRBJ2-7, with D possibly matching TRBD2 (6 bases). V was pared by 5 bases and J by 4 bases, with 15 bases between. The germline gives CDR1 SEHNR, CDR2 FQNEAQ (reference sequence). The CDR3 is 14 residues long.

The chain carries TRBV27 and TRBJ2-7; a weak D match, TRBD1 (5 bases). V lost 5 bases, J lost 4 bases, and 18 bases lay in between. The V gene's germline CDR1 is MNHEY and CDR2 SMNVEV (reference sequence). This CDR3 region has 15 residues. In nucleotides, the CDR3 is TGTGCCAGCAGTCCCAGGGTTGGCTATCTGTACGAGCAGTACTTC. Translation gives CASSPRVGYLYEQYF.

This clone was counted once. The V call is TRBV2, the J call TRBJ1-1, with 7 bases identical to TRBD1. CDR3 length: 13 residues. The junction had 4 bases not matched to a gene; V was cut back by 8 bases and J by 1 base. Germline V gives CDR1 SNHLY, CDR2 FYNNEI. CDR3 bases: TGTGCCAGCTCAGGACAGGCGAACACTGAAGCTTTCTTT. This translates into CASSGQANTEAFF.

The rearrangement uses TRBV5-1 and TRBJ2-7; 14 bases fit TRBD2. CDR1 SGHRS and CDR2 YFSETQ come from the germline V gene. The CDR3 is 17 residues long. V shed 4 bases, J shed 6 bases, and the junction held 12 bases outside the gene matches. The CDR3 here is CASSNGLAGGSGGEQYF. The CDR3 DNA follows: TGCGCCAGCAGCAACGGACTAGCGGGAGGCTCGGGTGGCGAGCAGTACTTC.

The chain joins TRBV3-1 (or the pseudogene TRBV3-2) to TRBJ2-7, with a possible D match to TRBD1 (6 bases). The V gene's germline CDR1 is LGHDT and CDR2 YNNKEL (reference sequence). CDR3 length equals 15 residues. Trimming took off 2 bases at V and 2 bases at J, with 13 bases between the two ends. As DNA, the CDR3 is TGTGCCAGCAGCCAATACCCAGGGGTCCCCTACGAGCAGTACTTC. Protein sequence: CASSQYPGVPYEQYF.

The chain is built from TRBV7-2 and TRBJ1-3, with D possibly TRBD1 on 6 matching bases. V was cut by 4 bases and J by 0 bases, with 10 bases left in between. In germline, CDR1 is SGHTA, CDR2 FQGNSA. This CDR3 region has 15 residues. CDR3 sequence reads: CASSSQGYSGNTIYF. CDR3 bases: TGTGCCAGCAGCTCACAGGGTTACTCTGGAAACACCATATATTTT.

The rearrangement joins TRBV15 to TRBJ2-1, with D tentatively TRBD2 (6 bases). The CDR3 has 15 amino acids. The germline V gene has CDR1 LNHNV and CDR2 YYDKDF (reference sequence). Trimming took off 0 bases at V and 4 bases at J, with 10 bases between the two ends. In DNA, the CDR3 is TGTGCCACCAGCAGAGATCTCGGGGGATACAATGAGCAGTTCTTC. It yields the protein CATSRDLGGYNEQFF.